Below are 11 T cell receptor beta chains sequenced from a single sample in a study of T cell changes during pregnancy in multiple sclerosis. Produced via immunoSEQ multiplex PCR; TCRdb's table is partial and in-frame only. The sample carries approximately 44,000 clones, around 92% recorded once. This specimen consisted of CD4+ T cells from peripheral blood mononuclear cells, obtained in the second trimester of pregnancy. The source is a female donor in good health, enrolled as a control in a pregnancy study.

The V and J genes are TRBV7-2 and TRBJ1-2; no clear D gene. Trimming removed 1 base from V and 4 bases from J, with 7 bases in between. Germline CDR1 and CDR2: SGHTA and FQGNSA. The CDR3 spans 13 residues. As DNA, the CDR3 is TGTGCCAGCAGCTTAGTACAGCCCTATGGCTACACCTTC. Its translation is CASSLVQPYGYTF.

The chain joins TRBV7-2 to TRBJ1-2, with D tentatively TRBD1 (6 bases). The V end lost 5 bases, the J end lost 7 bases, and 8 bases lay between the germline ends. Germline V gene data show CDR1 as SGHTA and CDR2 as FQGNSA. The CDR3 is made up of 11 amino acids. In nucleotides, the CDR3 is TGTGCCAGCAGCCGACAGGCTGGCTACACCTTC. It is translated as CASSRQAGYTF. Looking up the rest from reference TRBV7-2 and TRBJ1-2 gives the full variable domain: GAGVSQSPSNKVTEKGKDVELRCDPISGHTALYWYRQSLGQGLEFLIYFQGNSAPDKSGLPSDRFSAERTGGSVSTLTIQRTQQEDSAVYLCASSRQAGYTFGSGTRLTVV.

The chain combines TRBV27 with TRBJ2-7; D is possibly TRBD2 (5 bases). This CDR3 is built from 13 residues. The ends were cut back, 8 bases at V and 4 bases at J, with 15 bases in the middle. CDR1 is MNHEY and CDR2 is SMNVEV in the germline V gene (reference sequence). CDR3 sequence reads: CASRRRTAYEQYF. CDR3 bases: TGTGCCAGCCGTCGGAGGACGGCATACGAGCAGTACTTC.

V is TRBV5-1 and J is TRBJ1-1; 8 positions agree with TRBD1. V lost 0 bases, J lost 2 bases, and 3 bases stayed unmatched. The V gene's germline CDR1 is SGHRS and CDR2 YFSETQ. CDR3 length: 15 amino acids. The CDR3 bases are TGCGCCAGCAGCTTGGATGACAGGGGCAACACTGAAGCTTTCTTT. Its translation: CASSLDDRGNTEAFF.

This rearrangement joins TRBV30 to TRBJ1-2; 8 nucleotides agree with TRBD1. V shed 3 bases, J shed 8 bases, and the junction held 11 bases outside the gene matches. The CDR3 is 14 residues long. Germline V gene lookup returns CDR1 GTSNPN and CDR2 SVGIG (reference sequence). For the CDR3, the DNA is TGTGCCTGGAGGCTGACAGGGGCACTAGGCGGCTACACCTTC. This sequence encodes CAWRLTGALGGYTF.

V and J are TRBV9 and TRBJ1-2, with TRBD1 matching 9 bases. CDR1 and CDR2 (germline): SGDLS, YYNGEE. J lost 4 bases, V lost 4 bases, and 5 bases had no gene match. The CDR3 is 14 residues long. CDR3 sequence: CASSRDRDLYGYTF. In DNA form, the CDR3 reads TGTGCCAGCAGCCGGGACAGGGACCTCTATGGCTACACCTTC.

V gene TRBV9 combines with J gene TRBJ2-2, with 13 bases aligning to TRBD2. V was clipped by 4 bases and J by 4 bases; unmatched bases: 4. CDR1 is SGDLS, CDR2 YYNGEE, per germline. The CDR3 contains 16 residues. CDR3 region: CASSFGTSGTTGELFF. The CDR3 coding sequence is TGTGCCAGCAGCTTCGGGACTAGCGGGACCACCGGGGAGCTGTTTTTT.

This chain connects TRBV19 to TRBJ2-7; D perhaps matches TRBD2 (5 bases). Germline V CDR1 and CDR2: LNHDA, SQIVND (reference sequence). This CDR3 comprises 13 residues. V lost 5 bases and J 2 bases, leaving 10 bases between the germline ends. The CDR3 bases are TGTGCCAGTAGTGCACCCGGGGCCTACGAGCAGTACTTC. This sequence encodes CASSAPGAYEQYF.

The chain joins TRBV28 to TRBJ2-2; 7 nucleotides match TRBD1. This CDR3 has 16 amino acids. Looked up from germline, CDR1 is MDHEN and CDR2 is SYDVKM. After removal of 9 bases from V and 0 bases from J, the junction contained 10 bases not matched to a gene. The CDR3 sequence is CASTVWGQPNTGELFF. Here the CDR3 DNA reads TGTGCCAGTACCGTCTGGGGACAGCCGAACACCGGGGAGCTGTTTTTT.

V is TRBV21-1 and J is TRBJ2-5; the D segment call TRBD1 is taken from the table without a DNA check. TRBV21-1 is shown as a pseudogene. The CDR3 is 17 amino acids. In nucleotides, the CDR3 is TGTGCCAGCACCCACCTCGGAGGGCAGGGGGCTCGAAAGACCCAGTACTTC. This encodes CASTHLGGQGARKTQYF.

V and J are TRBV7-3 and TRBJ2-5; the D is unclear. The CDR3 spans 15 residues. V lost 1 base and J lost 0, with 9 bases in between. The germline CDR1 and CDR2 sequences are SGHTA and FQGTGA. The CDR3 loop is CASSLIPGNQETQYF. As DNA, the CDR3 is TGTGCCAGCAGCTTAATCCCAGGAAACCAAGAGACCCAGTACTTC.